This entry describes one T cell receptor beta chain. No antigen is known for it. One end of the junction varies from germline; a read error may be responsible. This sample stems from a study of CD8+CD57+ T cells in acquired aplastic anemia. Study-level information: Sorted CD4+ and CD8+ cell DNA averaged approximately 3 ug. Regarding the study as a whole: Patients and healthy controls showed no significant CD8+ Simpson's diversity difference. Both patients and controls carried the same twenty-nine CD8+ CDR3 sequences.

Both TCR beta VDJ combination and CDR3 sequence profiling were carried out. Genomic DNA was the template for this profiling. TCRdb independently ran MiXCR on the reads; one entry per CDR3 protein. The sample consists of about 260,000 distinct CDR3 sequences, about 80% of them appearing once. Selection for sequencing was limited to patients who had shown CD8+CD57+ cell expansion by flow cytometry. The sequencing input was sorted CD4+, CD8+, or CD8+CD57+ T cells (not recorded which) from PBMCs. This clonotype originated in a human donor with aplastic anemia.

The CDR3 reads CASSEAGGSAELFF. Here the CDR3 DNA reads TGTGCCAGCAGCGAAGCAGGTGGGAGTGCGGAGCTGTTTTTC. V is TRBV2 and J is TRBJ2-2; D perhaps matches TRBD2 (5 bases). Per the germline V gene, CDR1 is SNHLY and CDR2 is FYNNEI. This CDR3 has 14 amino acids. The full variable domain, in which reference TRBV2 and TRBJ2-2 provide the parts outside the CDR3, is EPEVTQTPSHQVTQMGQEVILRCVPISNHLYFYWYRQILGQKVEFLVSFYNNEISEKSEIFDDQFSVERPDGSNFTLKIRSTKLEDSAMYFCASSEAGGSAELFFGEGSRLTVL.